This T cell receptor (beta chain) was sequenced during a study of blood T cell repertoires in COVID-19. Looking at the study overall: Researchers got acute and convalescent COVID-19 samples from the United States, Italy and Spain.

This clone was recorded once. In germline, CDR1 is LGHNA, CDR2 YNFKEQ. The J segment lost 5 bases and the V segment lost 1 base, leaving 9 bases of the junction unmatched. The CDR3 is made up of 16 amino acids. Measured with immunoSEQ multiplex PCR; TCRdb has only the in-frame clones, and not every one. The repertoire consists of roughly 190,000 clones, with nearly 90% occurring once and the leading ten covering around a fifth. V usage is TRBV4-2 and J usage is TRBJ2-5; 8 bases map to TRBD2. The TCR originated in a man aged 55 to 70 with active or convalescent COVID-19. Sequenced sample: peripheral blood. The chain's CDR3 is CASSQVPGGRVETQYF. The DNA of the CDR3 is TGTGCCAGCAGCCAAGTCCCGGGGGGGCGTGTCGAGACCCAGTACTTC.